This T cell receptor (beta chain) is drawn from a study of cytomegalovirus exposure and HLA in healthy donors. 13 Jbeta primers and 60 Vbeta primers were used for the PCR. Original processing notes: An analysis performed later counted around 80 million unique TCR beta chains (around 11 million of them shared). Here immunoSEQ multiplex PCR was the method, and the copy in TCRdb shows in-frame clones only, minus some. V and J calls and clone size are those listed in that table; D and trimming were worked out from the DNA. The sample contains around 150,000 clones, just under 85% of which appear only once. CDR1 LNHDA and CDR2 SQIVND come from the germline V gene (reference sequence). V lost 3 bases and J 0 bases, leaving 12 bases between the germline ends. CDR3 length: 15 residues.

The receptor was derived from a man in his forties in good health and CMV-seropositive. V and J are TRBV19 and TRBJ2-7; D remains ambiguous. Sequencing was carried out using PBMCs. For the CDR3, the DNA is TGTGCCAGTAGTATCGGGTATTCCGGCTCCTACGAGCAGTACTTC. Its protein product is CASSIGYSGSYEQYF. Full variable domain (outside the CDR3, taken from reference TRBV19 and TRBJ2-7): DGGITQSPKYLFRKEGQNVTLSCEQNLNHDAMYWYRQDPGQGLRLIYYSQIVNDFQKGDIAEGYSVSREKKESFPLTVTSAQKNPTAFYLCASSIGYSGSYEQYFGPGTRLTVT.